The entry below describes one TCR beta chain. Its antigen is not identified. The sample belongs to a study of T cell responses to AZD1222 COVID-19 vaccine. Study conclusions and caveats: Spike-specific TCR depth and breadth grew after two AZD1222 doses.

Data came from immunoSEQ multiplex PCR; TCRdb stores just in-frame clones and leaves some out. The sample lists fewer than 110,000 clones; around 89% were seen once. The V gene lost 0 bases and the J gene lost 0 bases, with 7 bases spanning the gap. This CDR3 comprises 15 residues. From germline, CDR1 is SGHRS and CDR2 YFSETQ. The sequence came from an adult in good health. The sequences come from peripheral blood, collected on day 0 of AZD1222 vaccination. This sequence joins TRBV5-1 and TRBJ2-1; a possible D gene is TRBD1 (5 bases). The CDR3: CASSLADSSYNEQFF. In DNA form, the CDR3 reads TGCGCCAGCAGCTTGGCCGACAGCTCCTACAATGAGCAGTTCTTC.